This TCR beta chain was sequenced in a study of blood T cell repertoires in COVID-19. CDR3 size: 14 residues. V lost 6 bases, J lost 4 bases, and 8 bases stayed unmatched. Germline-derived CDR1 and CDR2 are MNHEY and SVGAGI. This clone has a single count. TCRdb's table, derived via immunoSEQ multiplex PCR, lists solely in-frame clones and lacks some. Counted here are about 80,000 clones, about 73% occurring once; the ten biggest clones make up around 6%. This rearrangement joins TRBV6-5 to TRBJ1-2; 7 nucleotides align to TRBD1. The sequenced material came from peripheral blood. The sequence was collected from a man aged 50-59 years with active or convalescent COVID-19. CDR3 protein: CASRKTGRSYGYTF. For the CDR3, the DNA is TGTGCCAGCAGGAAGACAGGGAGAAGCTATGGCTACACCTTC.